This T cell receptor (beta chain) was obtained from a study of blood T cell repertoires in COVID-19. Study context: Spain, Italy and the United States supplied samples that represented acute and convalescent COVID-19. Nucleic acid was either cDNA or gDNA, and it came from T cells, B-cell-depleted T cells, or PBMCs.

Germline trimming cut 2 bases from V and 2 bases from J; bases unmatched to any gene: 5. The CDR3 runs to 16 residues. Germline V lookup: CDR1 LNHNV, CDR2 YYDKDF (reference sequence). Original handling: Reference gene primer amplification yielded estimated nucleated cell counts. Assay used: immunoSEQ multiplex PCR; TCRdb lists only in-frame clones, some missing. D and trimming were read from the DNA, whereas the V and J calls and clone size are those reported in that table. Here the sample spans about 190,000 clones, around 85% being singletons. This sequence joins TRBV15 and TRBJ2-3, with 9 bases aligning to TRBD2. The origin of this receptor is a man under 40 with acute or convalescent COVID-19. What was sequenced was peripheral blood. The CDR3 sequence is CATSRKRGALTDTQYF. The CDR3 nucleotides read TGTGCCACCAGCAGAAAGCGGGGGGCCCTCACAGATACGCAGTATTTT.